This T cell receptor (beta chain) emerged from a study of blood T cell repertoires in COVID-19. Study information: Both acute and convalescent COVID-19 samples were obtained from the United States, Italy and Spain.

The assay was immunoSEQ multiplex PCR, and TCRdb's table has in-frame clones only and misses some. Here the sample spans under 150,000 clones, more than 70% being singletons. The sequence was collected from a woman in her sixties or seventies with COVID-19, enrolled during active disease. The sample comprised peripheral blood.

CDR3 bases: TGTGCTAGTGGTTTGGTATCAGGCAGGCGAAACTATGGCTACACCTTC. It specifies CASGLVSGRRNYGYTF. The V and J genes are TRBV12-5 and TRBJ1-2; D gene uncertain. The CDR3 runs 16 residues. Between the trimmed V and J ends, which lost 0 bases and 2 bases, there was a span of 13 bases. Germline-derived CDR1 and CDR2 are LGHNT and FRNRAP.